The clone carrying this T cell receptor beta chain has more than one count but fewer than ten. What it binds is not known. These data belong to a study of tumor-infiltrating lymphocytes in localized non-small cell lung cancer. As for the study in general: The cohort mixed smokers and never-smokers, several histologies, and some post-neoadjuvant-chemotherapy samples. Study results and caveats: Each assay used a separate piece of the same tissue. Compared with uninvolved lung, tumors showed higher T cell infiltration by TCRbeta sequencing. Available tissue quantity limited TCR sequencing to a patient subset.

Assay used: immunoSEQ multiplex PCR; TCRdb lists only in-frame clones, some missing. The sample carries around 6,700 clones, just under 75% recorded once. With 2 bases removed from V and 1 base from J, the gap between germline ends came to 6 bases. The CDR3 spans 13 residues. Germline V CDR1 and CDR2: SGHVS, FQNEAQ. The sample comprised uninvolved lung tissue not adjacent to the tumor. The receptor comes from a human donor with non-small cell lung cancer. V usage is TRBV7-8 and J usage is TRBJ2-7; D remains unclear. The CDR3 is CASSLQTSYEQYF. Written as DNA, the CDR3 is TGTGCCAGCAGCTTACAGACTTCCTACGAGCAGTACTTC.